Described below is a single T cell receptor beta chain sequence and its context. Its specific antigen is unknown. Base quality data are lacking; no much larger clone is found one base away. TCRbeta CDR3 regions were amplified from genomic DNA using the immunoSEQ Assay, a bias-controlled multiplex PCR. Concerning the study's data processing: Nucleated cell counts per sample were estimated from amplification of reference gene primers within the assay. Sequence reads were collapsed and filtered to measure the absolute abundance of every unique TCRbeta CDR3 rearrangement. For each sample, productive Simpson clonality was calculated as the square root of Simpson's diversity index across productive rearrangements. The table was pulled from immuneACCESS by TCRdb, which kept in-frame rearrangements only. Such tables lose some clones; where checked, under half of the loss comes from unresolved V genes, and the rest has no known cause. D and trimming were read from the DNA, whereas the V and J calls and clone size are those reported in that table. The sample contains about 170,000 clones, almost 85% of them found a single time. The top ten constitute approximately 2.6% of the sample.

At one collaborating source in Seattle, patients were enrolled during active infection and were followed longitudinally through the course of disease. Each collaborating institution followed its own protocols to collect whole blood in K2EDTA tubes. For TCRbeta analysis, collaborator samples were shipped as frozen whole blood, as isolated PBMCs, or as DNA extracted from either sample type. This specimen comes from a study of blood T cell repertoires in COVID-19 (dated by TCRdb to the early 2020s). Describing the broader study: Samples from collaborators originated in the United States, Italy and Spain and spanned both the acute and convalescent phases of COVID-19. Sample metadata almost always included a de-identified subject ID, COVID-19 status, age in years and sex. The prospective study material was composed of cDNA or gDNA derived from T cells, B-cell-depleted T cells, or PBMCs. Deeply sampled blood TCRbeta repertoires from subjects exposed to, actively infected with, or recovered from COVID-19 were included in the dataset. HLA class I and class II types, where available, came from metadata supplied by the sample provider rather than from assay-based typing. The repertoires were released in a freely available public database intended as a resource for research on the immune response to SARS-CoV-2. Samples came from the ongoing ImmuneRACE study (first 160 participants) plus 1,254 subjects from 6 global collaborators. Summary of the overall study and its limitations: Clinical and demographic metadata were provided uncurated, with the amount varying by source and participant.

From its cysteine to its phenylalanine, the CDR3 spans 17 amino acids. Left in the record is the CDR3 DNA by itself, 51 bases read in frame from the first base. CDR1 LNHNV and CDR2 YYDKDF were looked up in the germline V gene (reference sequence). Deletion took 0 bases off V and 0 bases off J, with a span of 14 bases between the germline ends. The sample comprised peripheral blood. This clonotype was obtained from a woman older than 75 with COVID-19, enrolled during active disease. The rearrangement combines TRBV15 with TRBJ1-2, with no confidently assigned D gene. The nucleotide sequence reads TGTGCCACCAGCAGAGAGTTTTACAGAGACCCTAACTATGGCTACACCTTC. It translates as CATSREFYRDPNYGYTF.